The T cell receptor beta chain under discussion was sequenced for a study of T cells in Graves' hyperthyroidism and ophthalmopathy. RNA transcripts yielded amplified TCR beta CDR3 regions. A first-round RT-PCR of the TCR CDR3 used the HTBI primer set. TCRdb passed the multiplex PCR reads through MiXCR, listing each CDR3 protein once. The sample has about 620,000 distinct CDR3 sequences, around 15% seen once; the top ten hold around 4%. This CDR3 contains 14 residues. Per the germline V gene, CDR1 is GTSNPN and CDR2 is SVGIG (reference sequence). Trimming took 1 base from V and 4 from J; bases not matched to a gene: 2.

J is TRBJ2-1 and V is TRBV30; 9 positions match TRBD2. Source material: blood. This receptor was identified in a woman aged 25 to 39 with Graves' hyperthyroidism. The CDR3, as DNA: TGTGCCTGGAGTGGTCTAGCGGGGTACAATGAGCAGTTCTTC. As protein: CAWSGLAGYNEQFF.